This TCR beta chain was sequenced during a study of PD-L1 blockade in urothelial cancer. Turning to this clone: The antigen is not known.

Germline V CDR1 and CDR2: MNHNS, SASEGT. The CDR3 is 11 amino acids. With 5 bases removed from V and 7 bases from J, the gap between germline ends came to 8 bases. Templates that were synthetic TCR analogs were spiked into each PCR. Method: immunoSEQ multiplex PCR; TCRdb's copy keeps in-frame clones and lacks some. The table records 65,000 to 80,000 clones, 84% of them present only once. Study observations and caveats: Those with durable benefit had larger increases in tumor-associated blood clones at 3 weeks. Below-median pretreatment blood TCR clonality predicted better survival.

This sample comprised PBMCs, obtained around atezolizumab (anti-PD-L1) treatment. This clonotype was obtained from an older man with urothelial cancer. This chain connects TRBV6-1 to TRBJ1-2; no firm D call. This CDR3 is CASSRETGYTF. The CDR3 bases are TGTGCCAGCAGTAGGGAGACTGGCTACACCTTC.